Sequencing of this T cell receptor beta chain was carried out in a study of identical twins. As concerns this clonotype: Its target is not known.

Per the germline V gene, CDR1 is SGHDT and CDR2 is YYEEEE. V was cut by 0 bases and J by 2 bases, with 14 bases left in between. This CDR3 contains 16 residues. Via MiXCR, TCRdb re-called the 5' RACE reads, giving one row per CDR3 protein. The sample carries around 1.7 million distinct CDR3 sequences, 32% recorded once. Findings of the study overall: For zero-insertion analyses, partial confounding could come from invariant MAIT and iNKT cells. These conclusions were based on statistical analysis (cross-sectional, not following the same donors). There were fewer insertions in abundant cord blood beta clonotypes, but memory repertoires showed no such pattern.

The sequencing input was cord blood. The genes are TRBV5-6 and TRBJ1-1; no definite D call. This clonotype was obtained from a newborn girl in good health. The CDR3 nucleotides read TGTGCCAGCAGCTTGGCCGGTCGGGTGAGAAACACTGAAGCTTTCTTT. This sequence encodes CASSLAGRVRNTEAFF.